Below, 13 T cell receptor beta chains from the same sample are listed, as sequenced in a study of T-cell memory formation after mild COVID-19. TCRdb re-called the 5' RACE reads through MiXCR, storing one row per CDR3 protein. The sample records about 50,000 distinct CDR3 sequences, approximately 12% being singletons. Sample: PBMCs or a T cell subset sorted from them (not recorded which). These receptors all stem from a man between 18 and 35 years old who had mild COVID-19 (a few samples of this study predate the infection). Cell type and time point are not known.

The genes are TRBV6-1 and TRBJ2-7; D gene ambiguous. The germline V gene encodes CDR1 MNHNS and CDR2 SASEGT. With 0 bases removed from V and 1 base from J, the gap between germline ends came to 7 bases. The CDR3 extends over 14 amino acids. The CDR3 region has the DNA TGTGCCAGCAGTGAAGCGGGCGGATCCTACGAGCAGTACGTC. Residues: CASSEAGGSYEQYV.

This rearrangement joins TRBV7-3 to TRBJ2-5, with 8 bases matching TRBD2. Germline V CDR1 and CDR2: SGHTA, FQGTGA. The CDR3 contains 14 residues. J gave up 2 bases and V 5 bases, and 4 bases lay outside the gene matches. The DNA for the CDR3 is TGTGCCAGCAGCCCCGGGGGGGATCAAGAGACCCAGTACTTC. Protein sequence: CASSPGGDQETQYF.

This clonotype has more than one count but fewer than ten. V gene TRBV5-1 combines with J gene TRBJ2-3; 13 bases line up with TRBD2. This CDR3 has 15 residues. With 4 bases clipped from V and 4 bases from J, the junction kept 3 bases outside the gene matches. CDR1 SGHRS and CDR2 YFSETQ come from the germline V gene. The CDR3 loop is CASSQTSGGPDTQYF. The CDR3 DNA is TGCGCCAGCAGCCAGACTAGCGGGGGGCCAGATACGCAGTATTTT. Full variable domain (outside the CDR3, taken from reference TRBV5-1 and TRBJ2-3): KAGVTQTPRYLIKTRGQQVTLSCSPISGHRSVSWYQQTPGQGLQFLFEYFSETQRNKGNFPGRFSGRQFSNSRSEMNVSTLELGDSALYLCASSQTSGGPDTQYFGPGTRLTVL.

V is TRBV7-2 and J is TRBJ2-6; D not certain. V was cut by 1 base and J by 0 bases, with 4 bases left in between. This CDR3 is built from 15 residues. Germline V gene lookup returns CDR1 SGHTA and CDR2 FQGNSA. This CDR3 is CASSLVLSGANVLTF. In DNA, the CDR3 is TGTGCCAGCAGCTTAGTGCTCTCTGGGGCCAACGTCCTGACTTTC.

The chain couples TRBV24-1 to TRBJ2-3; tentatively, D is TRBD1 (5 bases). The CDR3 has 13 residues. Germline V gene data show CDR1 as KGHDR and CDR2 as SFDVKD. V was cut by 9 bases and J by 1 base, with 10 bases left in between. CDR3 nucleotide sequence: TGTGCCACCCAATGGGGCGGCACAGATACGCAGTATTTT. Translated, it gives CATQWGGTDTQYF.

There are many counts of this clonotype. This chain connects TRBV5-6 to TRBJ1-2; TRBD1 aligns across 9 bases. V was clipped by 4 bases and J by 0 bases; unmatched bases: 4. The CDR3 sequence is 15 residues long. Germline V gene sequence: CDR1 SGHDT, CDR2 YYEEEE. CDR3 loop: CASSPRTGANYGYTF. The CDR3 DNA reads TGTGCCAGCAGCCCGCGGACAGGGGCTAACTATGGCTACACCTTC.

This clonotype was seen a few times. The V call is TRBV20-1, the J call TRBJ2-2; the D call may be TRBD1 or TRBD2 (5 bases each). CDR3 length: 14 amino acids. V was trimmed by 5 bases and J by 4 bases, leaving 14 bases between them. Germline values: CDR1 DFQATT, CDR2 SNEGSKA (reference sequence). CDR3 residues: CSALLQGRTGELFF. CDR3 nucleotides: TGCAGTGCTCTTCTCCAGGGACGCACCGGGGAGCTGTTTTTT.

This clonotype has just a few counts. The chain employs TRBV2 and TRBJ2-2; D not certain. V was shortened by 2 bases and J by 6 bases, with 10 bases between the two germline ends. This CDR3 is 14 amino acids long. Germline CDR1 SNHLY, CDR2 FYNNEI. For the CDR3, the DNA is TGTGCCAGCAGTGAACGTCCGGGCCCCGGGGAGCTGTTTTTT. This gives the protein CASSERPGPGELFF.

The sample holds many counts of this clonotype. The V and J genes are TRBV7-2 and TRBJ1-1, with D perhaps matching TRBD1 (6 bases). Germline V gene data show CDR1 as SGHTA and CDR2 as FQGNSA. The CDR3 has 15 residues. V was trimmed by 1 base and J by 5 bases, leaving 14 bases between them. Here the CDR3 DNA reads TGTGCCAGCAGCTTAGTTCGGGGGGCACGGACTGAAGCTTTCTTT. It yields the protein CASSLVRGARTEAFF.

This clonotype was detected only a few times. The genes are TRBV6-2 or TRBV6-3 and TRBJ1-1; D may be TRBD1 (6 bases). V was shortened by 2 bases and J by 4 bases, with 11 bases between the two germline ends. Germline V gives CDR1 MNHEY, CDR2 SVGEGT. CDR3 size: 14 residues. CDR3 protein: CASSYAGGGTEAFF. The CDR3 DNA reads as TGTGCCAGCAGTTACGCGGGGGGCGGCACTGAAGCTTTCTTT.

This chain uses TRBV10-1 with TRBJ1-2, with 9 nucleotides matching TRBD1. The CDR3 covers 16 residues. Germline-derived CDR1 and CDR2 are WNHNN and SYGVQD (reference sequence). The junction had 15 bases not matched to a gene; V was cut back by 8 bases and J by 5 bases. The CDR3 nucleotides are TGCGCCAGCTCCGGGACAGGGAGGAATCTGGCATATGGCTACACCTTC. Its translation: CASSGTGRNLAYGYTF.

The chain carries TRBV7-9 and TRBJ2-3; D possibly corresponds to TRBD2 (6 bases). The ends were cut back, 0 bases at V and 5 bases at J, with 12 bases in the middle. Germline CDR1 and CDR2: SEHNR and FQNEAQ (reference sequence). The CDR3 extends over 15 amino acids. DNA of the CDR3: TGTGCCAGCAGCTTAGCCCCCCGGGGAGGAGATACGCAGTATTTT. Translation: CASSLAPRGGDTQYF.

In its sample, this clonotype was seen a few times. This chain uses TRBV7-6 with TRBJ2-1; D gene unclear. The length of the CDR3 is 15 residues. The germline V gene encodes CDR1 SGHVS and CDR2 FNYEAQ. V was cut by 4 bases and J by 0 bases, with 10 bases left in between. The CDR3 coding sequence is TGTGCCAGCAGCTCGGCGATTAGCTCCTACAATGAGCAGTTCTTC. Translation gives CASSSAISSYNEQFF. Full variable domain (remainder filled in from reference TRBV7-6 and TRBJ2-1): GAGVSQSPRYKVTKRGQDVALRCDPISGHVSLYWYRQALGQGPEFLTYFNYEAQQDKSGLPNDRFSAERPEGSISTLTIQRTEQRDSAMYRCASSSAISSYNEQFFGPGTRLTVL.